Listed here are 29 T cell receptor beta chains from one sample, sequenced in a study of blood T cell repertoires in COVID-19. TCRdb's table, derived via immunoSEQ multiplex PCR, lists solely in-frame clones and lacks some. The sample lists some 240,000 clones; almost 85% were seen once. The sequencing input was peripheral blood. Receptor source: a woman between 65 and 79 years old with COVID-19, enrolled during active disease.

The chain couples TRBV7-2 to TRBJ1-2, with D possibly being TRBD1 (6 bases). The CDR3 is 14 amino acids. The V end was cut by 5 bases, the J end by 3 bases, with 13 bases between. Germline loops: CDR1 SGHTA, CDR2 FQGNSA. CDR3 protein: CASSQLTGDYGYTF. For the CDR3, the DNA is TGTGCCAGCAGCCAGCTGACAGGTGACTATGGCTACACCTTC.

CDR3 sequence (DNA): TGTGCCAGCAGCCTTAATAGACAGGGGCATGCGCCCCTCCACTTT. Translated: CASSLNRQGHAPLHF. V is TRBV11-2 and J is TRBJ1-6, with 8 bases matching TRBD1. The CDR3 is 15 amino acids. The V and J ends lost 5 bases and 13 bases, in that order; junction bases with no gene match: 13. Germline V gene data show CDR1 as SGHAT and CDR2 as FQNNGV.

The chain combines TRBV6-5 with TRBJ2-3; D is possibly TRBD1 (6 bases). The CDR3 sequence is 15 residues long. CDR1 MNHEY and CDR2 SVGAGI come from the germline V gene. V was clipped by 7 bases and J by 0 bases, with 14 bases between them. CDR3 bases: TGTGCCAGCACCACGGACAGTTTTAGCACAGATACGCAGTATTTT. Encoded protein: CASTTDSFSTDTQYF.

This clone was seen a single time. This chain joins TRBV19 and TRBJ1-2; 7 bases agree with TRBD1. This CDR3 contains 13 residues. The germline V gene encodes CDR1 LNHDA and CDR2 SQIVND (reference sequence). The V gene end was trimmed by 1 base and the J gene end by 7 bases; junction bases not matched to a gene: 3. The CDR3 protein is CASSIGDRSGYTF. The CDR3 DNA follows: TGTGCCAGTAGTATAGGGGACAGATCTGGCTACACCTTC.

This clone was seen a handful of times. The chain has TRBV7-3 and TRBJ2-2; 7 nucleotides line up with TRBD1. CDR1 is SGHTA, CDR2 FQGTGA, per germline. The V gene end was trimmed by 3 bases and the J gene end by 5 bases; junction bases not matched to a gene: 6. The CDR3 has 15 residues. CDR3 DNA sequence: TGTGCCAGCAGCTTTGACAGGGTCCCTACCGGGGAGCTGTTTTTT. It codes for CASSFDRVPTGELFF.

As DNA, the CDR3 is TGTGCCAGTAGTAAGGGACTAGTGGGAGATACGCAGTATTTT. Its protein is CASSKGLVGDTQYF. This chain joins TRBV19 and TRBJ2-3; TRBD2 aligns across 8 bases. Germline-derived CDR1 and CDR2 are LNHDA and SQIVND (reference sequence). V lost 4 bases to trimming and J lost 5 bases; unmatched junction nucleotides: 5. The CDR3 loop spans 14 amino acids.

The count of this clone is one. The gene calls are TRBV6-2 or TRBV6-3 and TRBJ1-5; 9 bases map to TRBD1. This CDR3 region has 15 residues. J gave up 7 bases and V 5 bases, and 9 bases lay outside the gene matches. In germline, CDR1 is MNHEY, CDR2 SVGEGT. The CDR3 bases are TGTGCCAGCAGTCAACAGGGGGCGCGTTGGCAGCCCCAGCATTTT. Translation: CASSQQGARWQPQHF.

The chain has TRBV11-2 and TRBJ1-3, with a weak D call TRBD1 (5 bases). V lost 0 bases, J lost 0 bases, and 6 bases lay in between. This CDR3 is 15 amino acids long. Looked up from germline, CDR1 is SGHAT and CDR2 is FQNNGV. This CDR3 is CASSLEGGSGNTIYF. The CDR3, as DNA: TGTGCCAGCAGCTTAGAGGGGGGCTCTGGAAACACCATATATTTT.

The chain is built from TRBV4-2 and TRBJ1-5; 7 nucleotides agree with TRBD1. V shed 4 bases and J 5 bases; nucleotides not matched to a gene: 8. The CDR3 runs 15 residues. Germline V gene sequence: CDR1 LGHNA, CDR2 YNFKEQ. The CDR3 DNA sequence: TGTGCCAGCAGCCGAGAGACAGGGAACGATCAGCCCCAGCATTTT. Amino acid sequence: CASSRETGNDQPQHF.

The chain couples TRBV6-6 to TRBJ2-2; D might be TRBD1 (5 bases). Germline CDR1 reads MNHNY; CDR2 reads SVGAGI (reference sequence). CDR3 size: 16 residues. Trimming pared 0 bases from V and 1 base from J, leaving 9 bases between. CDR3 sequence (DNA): TGTGCCAGCAGTTACTCTGGGGCAGGGAACACCGGGGAGCTGTTTTTT. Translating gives CASSYSGAGNTGELFF.

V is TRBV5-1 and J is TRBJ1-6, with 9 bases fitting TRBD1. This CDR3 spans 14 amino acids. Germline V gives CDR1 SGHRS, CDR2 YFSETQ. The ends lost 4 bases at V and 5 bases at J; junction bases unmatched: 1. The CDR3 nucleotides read TGCGCCAGCAGCGGGACAGGGAATAATTCACCCCTCCACTTT. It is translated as CASSGTGNNSPLHF.

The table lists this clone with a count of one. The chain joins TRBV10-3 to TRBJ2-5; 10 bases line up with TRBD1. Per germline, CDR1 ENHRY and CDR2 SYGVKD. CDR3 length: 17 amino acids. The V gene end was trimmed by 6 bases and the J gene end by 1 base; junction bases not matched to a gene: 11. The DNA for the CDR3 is TGTGCCATCAGGCCAACTTCCGGGACAGGGGCCCAAGAGACCCAGTACTTC. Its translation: CAIRPTSGTGAQETQYF.

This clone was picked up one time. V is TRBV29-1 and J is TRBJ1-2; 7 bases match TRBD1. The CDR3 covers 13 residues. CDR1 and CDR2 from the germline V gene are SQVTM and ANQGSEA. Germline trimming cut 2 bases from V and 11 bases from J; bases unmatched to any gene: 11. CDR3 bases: TGCAGCGTTGAACGGGGACGACAGGGTCTATACACCTTC. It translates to CSVERGRQGLYTF.

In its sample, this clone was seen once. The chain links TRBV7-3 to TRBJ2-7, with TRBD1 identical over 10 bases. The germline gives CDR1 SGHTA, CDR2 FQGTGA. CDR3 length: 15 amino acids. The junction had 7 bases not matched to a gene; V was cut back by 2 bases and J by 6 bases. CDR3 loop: CASSLLGQGLGEQYF. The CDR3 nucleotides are TGTGCCAGCAGCTTATTGGGACAGGGGCTCGGCGAGCAGTACTTC. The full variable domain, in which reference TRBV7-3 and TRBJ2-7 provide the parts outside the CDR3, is GAGVSQTPSNKVTEKGKYVELRCDPISGHTALYWYRQSLGQGPEFLIYFQGTGAADDSGLPNDRFFAVRPEGSVSTLKIQRTERGDSAVYLCASSLLGQGLGEQYFGPGTRLTVT.

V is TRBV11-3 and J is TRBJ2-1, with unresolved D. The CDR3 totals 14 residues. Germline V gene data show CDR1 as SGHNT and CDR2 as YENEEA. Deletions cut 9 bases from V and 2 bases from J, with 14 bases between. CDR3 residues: CAREIVGTYNEQFF. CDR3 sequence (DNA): TGTGCCAGGGAGATAGTGGGTACCTACAATGAGCAGTTCTTC.

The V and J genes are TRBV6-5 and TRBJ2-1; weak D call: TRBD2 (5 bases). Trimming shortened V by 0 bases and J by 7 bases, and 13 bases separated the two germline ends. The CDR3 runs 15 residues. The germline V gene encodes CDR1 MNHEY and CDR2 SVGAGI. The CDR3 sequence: CASSYSTVSVNEQFF. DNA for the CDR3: TGTGCCAGCAGTTACTCGACGGTTAGCGTGAATGAGCAGTTCTTC.

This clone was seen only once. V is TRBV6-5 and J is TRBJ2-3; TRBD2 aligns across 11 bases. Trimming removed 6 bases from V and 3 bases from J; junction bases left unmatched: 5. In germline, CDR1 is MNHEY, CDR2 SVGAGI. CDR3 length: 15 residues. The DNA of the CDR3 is TGTGCCAGCAGGGGACTAGCGGTAGGGACAGATACGCAGTATTTT. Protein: CASRGLAVGTDTQYF.

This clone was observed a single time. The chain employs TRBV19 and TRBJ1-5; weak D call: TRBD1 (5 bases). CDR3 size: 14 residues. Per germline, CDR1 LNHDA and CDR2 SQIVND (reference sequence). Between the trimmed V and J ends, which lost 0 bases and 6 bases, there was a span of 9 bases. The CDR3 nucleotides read TGTGCCAGTAGTATAGATCCCAGGGTTCAGCCCCAGCATTTT. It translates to CASSIDPRVQPQHF.

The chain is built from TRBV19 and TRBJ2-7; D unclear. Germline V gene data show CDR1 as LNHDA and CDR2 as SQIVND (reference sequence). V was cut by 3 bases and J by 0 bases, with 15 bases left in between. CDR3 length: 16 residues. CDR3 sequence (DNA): TGTGCCAGTAGTATCCATAGCCCTCAAAGCTCCTACGAGCAGTACTTC. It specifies CASSIHSPQSSYEQYF.

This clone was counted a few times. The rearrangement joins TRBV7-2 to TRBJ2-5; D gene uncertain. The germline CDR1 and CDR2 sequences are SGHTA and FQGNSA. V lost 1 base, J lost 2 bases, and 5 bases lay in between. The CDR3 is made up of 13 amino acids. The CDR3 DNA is TGTGCCAGCAGCTTAGTTCTGCAAGAGACCCAGTACTTC. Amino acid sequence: CASSLVLQETQYF. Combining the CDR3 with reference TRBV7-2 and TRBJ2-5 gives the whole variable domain GAGVSQSPSNKVTEKGKDVELRCDPISGHTALYWYRQSLGQGLEFLIYFQGNSAPDKSGLPSDRFSAERTGGSVSTLTIQRTQQEDSAVYLCASSLVLQETQYFGPGTRLLVL.

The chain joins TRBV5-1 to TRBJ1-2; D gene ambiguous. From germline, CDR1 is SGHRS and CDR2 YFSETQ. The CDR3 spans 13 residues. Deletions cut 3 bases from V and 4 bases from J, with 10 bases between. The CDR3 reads CASSSPGTYGYTF. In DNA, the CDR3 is TGCGCCAGCAGCTCCCCAGGCACCTATGGCTACACCTTC.

CDR3 in DNA: TGTGCCAGCAGCCCGGACAGAAATTCACCCCTCCACTTT. Protein product: CASSPDRNSPLHF. V is TRBV3-1 (or the pseudogene TRBV3-2) and J is TRBJ1-6, with D tentatively TRBD1 (6 bases). Germline CDR1 reads LGHDT; CDR2 reads YNNKEL (reference sequence). This CDR3 is built from 13 residues. V dropped 4 bases and J dropped 7 bases, with 8 bases sitting between them.

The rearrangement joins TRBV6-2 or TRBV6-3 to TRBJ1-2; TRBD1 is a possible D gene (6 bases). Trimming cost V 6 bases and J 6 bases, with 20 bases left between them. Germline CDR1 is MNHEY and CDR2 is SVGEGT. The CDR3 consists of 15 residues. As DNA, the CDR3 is TGTGCCAGCAGCGCCGACAGGACCCTGGACCATGGCTACACCTTC. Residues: CASSADRTLDHGYTF.

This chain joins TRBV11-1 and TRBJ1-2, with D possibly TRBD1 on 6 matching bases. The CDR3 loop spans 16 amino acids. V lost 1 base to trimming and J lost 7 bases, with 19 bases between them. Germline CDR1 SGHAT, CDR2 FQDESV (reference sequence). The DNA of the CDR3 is TGTGCCAGCAGCTTAGGGGACACGGCAGGGCTATCTGGCTACACCTTC. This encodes CASSLGDTAGLSGYTF.

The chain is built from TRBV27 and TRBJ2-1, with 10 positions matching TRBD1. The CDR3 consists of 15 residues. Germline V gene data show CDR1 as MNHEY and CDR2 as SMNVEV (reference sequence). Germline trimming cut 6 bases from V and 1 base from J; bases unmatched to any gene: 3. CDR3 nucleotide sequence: TGTGCCAGCAGCCCGGGACAGGGGTCCTACAATGAGCAGTTCTTC. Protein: CASSPGQGSYNEQFF.

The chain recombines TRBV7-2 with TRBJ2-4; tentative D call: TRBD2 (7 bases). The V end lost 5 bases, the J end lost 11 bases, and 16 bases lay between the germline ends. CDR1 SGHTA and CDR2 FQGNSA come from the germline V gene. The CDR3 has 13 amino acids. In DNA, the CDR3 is TGTGCCAGCAGCACCAGGGAGGGGGTCGTTCAGTACTTC. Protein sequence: CASSTREGVVQYF.

The CDR3 sequence: CASSQDKTSWRGTYEQYF. The CDR3 DNA follows: TGTGCCAGCAGCCAAGATAAAACGAGCTGGCGGGGCACCTACGAGCAGTACTTC. The rearrangement uses TRBV3-1 (or the pseudogene TRBV3-2) and TRBJ2-7; possible D gene TRBD2, 6 bases. The CDR3 covers 18 residues. Germline values: CDR1 LGHDT, CDR2 YNNKEL (reference sequence). The germline V and J ends were trimmed by 0 bases and 2 bases, with 20 bases remaining between them.

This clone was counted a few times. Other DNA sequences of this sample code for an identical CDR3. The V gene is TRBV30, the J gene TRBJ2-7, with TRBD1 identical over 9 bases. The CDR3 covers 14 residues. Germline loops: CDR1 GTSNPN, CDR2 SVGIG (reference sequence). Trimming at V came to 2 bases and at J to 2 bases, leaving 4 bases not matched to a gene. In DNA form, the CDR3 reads TGTGCCTGGAGTTCGGGGACAGGGACCTACGAGCAGTACTTC. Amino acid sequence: CAWSSGTGTYEQYF.

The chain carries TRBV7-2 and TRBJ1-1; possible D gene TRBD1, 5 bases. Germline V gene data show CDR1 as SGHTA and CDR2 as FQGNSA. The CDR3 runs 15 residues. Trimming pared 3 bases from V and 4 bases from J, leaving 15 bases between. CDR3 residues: CASSFSVGGSTEAFF. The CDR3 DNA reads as TGTGCCAGCAGCTTTTCGGTGGGGGGGAGCACTGAAGCTTTCTTT.